The 2 T cell receptor beta chains in this list originate from one sample, sequenced in a study of T cell responses to AZD1222 COVID-19 vaccine. Produced via immunoSEQ multiplex PCR; TCRdb's table is partial and in-frame only. The sample has 120,000 or so clones, about 90% seen once; the top ten hold approximately 1.1%. Specimen: peripheral blood, collected on day 0 of AZD1222 vaccination. Source of these receptors: an adult in good health.

This rearrangement joins TRBV13 to TRBJ2-5; 11 bases line up with TRBD2. The CDR3 sequence is 18 residues long. Germline values: CDR1 PRHDT, CDR2 FYEKMQ (reference sequence). The V segment lost 6 bases and the J segment 3 bases; nucleotides outside the gene matches: 15. The CDR3 loop is CASRGEGLAGGSEETQYF. Here the CDR3 DNA reads TGTGCCAGCAGAGGGGAGGGGCTAGCGGGAGGTTCGGAAGAGACCCAGTACTTC.

The chain combines TRBV9 with TRBJ1-2; unclear D gene. V gave up 0 bases and J gave up 2 bases, with 5 bases separating them. This CDR3 has 13 residues. Germline loops: CDR1 SGDLS, CDR2 YYNGEE. This CDR3 is CASSVEGNYGYTF. Written as DNA, the CDR3 is TGTGCCAGCAGCGTAGAAGGGAACTATGGCTACACCTTC.